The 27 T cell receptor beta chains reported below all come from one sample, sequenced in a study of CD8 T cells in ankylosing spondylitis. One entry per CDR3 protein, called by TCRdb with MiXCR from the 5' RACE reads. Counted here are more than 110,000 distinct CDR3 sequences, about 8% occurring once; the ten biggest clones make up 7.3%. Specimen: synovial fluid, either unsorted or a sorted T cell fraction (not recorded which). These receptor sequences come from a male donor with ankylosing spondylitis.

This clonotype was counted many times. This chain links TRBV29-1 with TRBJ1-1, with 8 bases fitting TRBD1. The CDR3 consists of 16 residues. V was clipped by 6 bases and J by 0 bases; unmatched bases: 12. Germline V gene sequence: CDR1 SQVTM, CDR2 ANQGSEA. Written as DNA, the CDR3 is TGCAGCGTCAAGGACAGGGTGGGGGCTTTGAACACTGAAGCTTTCTTT. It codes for CSVKDRVGALNTEAFF.

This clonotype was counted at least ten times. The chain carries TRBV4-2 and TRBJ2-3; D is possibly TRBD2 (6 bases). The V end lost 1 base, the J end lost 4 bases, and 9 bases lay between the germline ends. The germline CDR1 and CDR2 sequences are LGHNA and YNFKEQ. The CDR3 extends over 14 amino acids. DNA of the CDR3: TGTGCCAGCAGCCAAGGCGGGAATTCAGATACGCAGTATTTT. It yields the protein CASSQGGNSDTQYF.

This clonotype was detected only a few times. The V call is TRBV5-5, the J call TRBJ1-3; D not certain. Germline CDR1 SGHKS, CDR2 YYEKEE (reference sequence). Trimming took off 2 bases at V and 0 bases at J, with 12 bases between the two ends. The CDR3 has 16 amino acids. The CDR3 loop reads CASSFVSPYSGNTIYF. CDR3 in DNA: TGTGCCAGCAGCTTCGTGTCCCCGTACTCTGGAAACACCATATATTTT.

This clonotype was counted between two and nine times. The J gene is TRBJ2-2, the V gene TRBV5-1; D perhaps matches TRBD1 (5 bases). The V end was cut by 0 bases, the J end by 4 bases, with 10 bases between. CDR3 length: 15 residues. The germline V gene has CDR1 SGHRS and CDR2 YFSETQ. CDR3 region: CASSLGQGVTGELFF. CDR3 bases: TGCGCCAGCAGCTTGGGTCAGGGCGTCACCGGGGAGCTGTTTTTT.

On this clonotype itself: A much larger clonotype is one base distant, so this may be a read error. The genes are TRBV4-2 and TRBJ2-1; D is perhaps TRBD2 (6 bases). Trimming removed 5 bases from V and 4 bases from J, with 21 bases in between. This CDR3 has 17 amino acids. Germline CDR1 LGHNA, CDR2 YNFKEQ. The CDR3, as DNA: TGTGCCAGCAGCTTGCACCCCTTTAGCGGAGATTACAATGAGCAGTTCTTC. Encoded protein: CASSLHPFSGDYNEQFF.

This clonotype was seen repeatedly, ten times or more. CDR3 coding DNA: TGTGCTAGTGGTTCGCGCAATCAGCCCCAGCATTTT. Its protein product is CASGSRNQPQHF. V and J are TRBV12-5 and TRBJ1-5, with D unresolved. The CDR3 consists of 12 residues. Germline V gene lookup returns CDR1 LGHNT and CDR2 FRNRAP. Trimming removed 4 bases at V and 2 bases at J, with 3 bases between.

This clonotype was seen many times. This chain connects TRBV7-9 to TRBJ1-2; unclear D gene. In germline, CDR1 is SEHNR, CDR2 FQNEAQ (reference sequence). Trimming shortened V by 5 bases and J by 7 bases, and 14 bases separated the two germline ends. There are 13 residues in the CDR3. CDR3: CASSARPLSGYTF. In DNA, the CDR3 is TGTGCCAGCAGCGCCCGACCCCTTAGTGGCTACACCTTC.

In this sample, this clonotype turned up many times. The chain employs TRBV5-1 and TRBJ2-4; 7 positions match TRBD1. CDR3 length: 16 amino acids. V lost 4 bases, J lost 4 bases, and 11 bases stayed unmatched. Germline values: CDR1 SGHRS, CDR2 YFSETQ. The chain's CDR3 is CASSLRQGLRKNIQYF. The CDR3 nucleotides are TGCGCCAGCAGCCTCCGACAGGGCTTGCGAAAAAACATTCAGTACTTC.

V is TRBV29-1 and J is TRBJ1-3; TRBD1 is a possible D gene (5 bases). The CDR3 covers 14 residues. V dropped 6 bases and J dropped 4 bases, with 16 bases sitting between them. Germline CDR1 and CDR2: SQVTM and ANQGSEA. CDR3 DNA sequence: TGCAGCGTCTCGGAGGGGTATAGAGGAAACACCATATATTTT. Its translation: CSVSEGYRGNTIYF.

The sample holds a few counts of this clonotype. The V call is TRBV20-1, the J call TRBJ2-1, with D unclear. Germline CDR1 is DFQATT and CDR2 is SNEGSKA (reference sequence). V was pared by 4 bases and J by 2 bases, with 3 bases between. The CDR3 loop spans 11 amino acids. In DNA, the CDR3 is TGCAGTGCTACCCCCTACAATGAGCAGTTCTTC. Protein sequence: CSATPYNEQFF.

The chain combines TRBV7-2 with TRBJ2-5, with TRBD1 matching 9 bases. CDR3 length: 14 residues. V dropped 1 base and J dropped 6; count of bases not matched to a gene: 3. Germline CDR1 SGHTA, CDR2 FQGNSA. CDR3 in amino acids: CASSLGTGEQTQYF. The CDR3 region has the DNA TGTGCCAGCAGCTTAGGGACAGGGGAACAGACCCAGTACTTC.

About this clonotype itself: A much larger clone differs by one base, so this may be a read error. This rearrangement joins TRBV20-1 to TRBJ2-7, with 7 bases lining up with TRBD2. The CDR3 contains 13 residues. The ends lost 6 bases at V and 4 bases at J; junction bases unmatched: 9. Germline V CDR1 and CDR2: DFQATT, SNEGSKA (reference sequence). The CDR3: CSAGTTPIYEQYF. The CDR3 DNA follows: TGCAGTGCCGGGACTACTCCTATTTACGAGCAGTACTTC.

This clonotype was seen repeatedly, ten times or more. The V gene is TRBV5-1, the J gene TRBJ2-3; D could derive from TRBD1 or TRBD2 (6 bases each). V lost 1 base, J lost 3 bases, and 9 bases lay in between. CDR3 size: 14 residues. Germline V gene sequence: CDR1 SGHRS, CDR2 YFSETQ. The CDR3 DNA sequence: TGCGCCAGCAGCTTGCCGGGGGCGACAGATACGCAGTATTTT. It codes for CASSLPGATDTQYF.

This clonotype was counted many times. This CDR3 reads CASSPSDRHQETQYF. In DNA, the CDR3 is TGTGCCAGCTCACCTTCGGACAGACACCAAGAGACCCAGTACTTC. The J gene is TRBJ2-5, the V gene TRBV18, with D possibly being TRBD1 (6 bases). The CDR3 extends over 15 amino acids. The germline CDR1 and CDR2 sequences are KGHSH and LQKENI. V dropped 3 bases and J dropped 0 bases, with 11 bases sitting between them.

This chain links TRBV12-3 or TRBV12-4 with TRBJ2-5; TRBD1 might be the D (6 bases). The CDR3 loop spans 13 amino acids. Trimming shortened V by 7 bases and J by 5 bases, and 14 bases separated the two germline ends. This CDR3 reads CASTQTGGETQYF. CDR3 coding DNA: TGTGCCAGCACCCAGACAGGCGGGGAGACCCAGTACTTC.

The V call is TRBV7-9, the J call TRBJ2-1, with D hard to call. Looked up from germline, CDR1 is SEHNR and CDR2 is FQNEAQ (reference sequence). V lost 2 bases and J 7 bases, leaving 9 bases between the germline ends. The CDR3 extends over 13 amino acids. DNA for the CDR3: TGTGCCAGCAGCTTAACATCGGATAATGAGCAGTTCTTC. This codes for CASSLTSDNEQFF.

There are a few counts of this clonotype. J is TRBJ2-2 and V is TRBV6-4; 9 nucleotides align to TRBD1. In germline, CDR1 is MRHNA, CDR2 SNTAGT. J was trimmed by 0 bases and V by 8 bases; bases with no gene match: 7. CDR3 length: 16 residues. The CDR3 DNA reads TGTGCCAGCTCGGGACAGGGAGGTCCGAACACCGGGGAGCTGTTTTTT. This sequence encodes CASSGQGGPNTGELFF.

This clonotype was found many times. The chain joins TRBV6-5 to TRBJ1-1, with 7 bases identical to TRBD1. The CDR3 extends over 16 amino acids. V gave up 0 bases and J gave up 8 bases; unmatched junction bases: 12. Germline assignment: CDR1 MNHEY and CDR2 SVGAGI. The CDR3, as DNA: TGTGCCAGCAGTTACTCCCTTGGAACAAAGGGACAGGAAGCTTTCTTT. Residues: CASSYSLGTKGQEAFF.

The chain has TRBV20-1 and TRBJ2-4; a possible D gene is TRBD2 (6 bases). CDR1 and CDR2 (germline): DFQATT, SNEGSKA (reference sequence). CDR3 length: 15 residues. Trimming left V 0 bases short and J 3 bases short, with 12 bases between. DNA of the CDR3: TGCAGTGCTAGAGACCCCCGGGAGATCAAAAACATTCAGTACTTC. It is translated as CSARDPREIKNIQYF.

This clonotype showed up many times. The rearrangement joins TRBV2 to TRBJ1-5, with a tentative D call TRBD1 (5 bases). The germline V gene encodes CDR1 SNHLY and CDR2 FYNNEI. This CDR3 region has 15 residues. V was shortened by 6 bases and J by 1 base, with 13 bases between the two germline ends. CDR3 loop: CASSLSGGSNQPQHF. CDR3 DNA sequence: TGTGCCAGCAGCCTGAGCGGGGGGAGCAATCAGCCCCAGCATTTT.

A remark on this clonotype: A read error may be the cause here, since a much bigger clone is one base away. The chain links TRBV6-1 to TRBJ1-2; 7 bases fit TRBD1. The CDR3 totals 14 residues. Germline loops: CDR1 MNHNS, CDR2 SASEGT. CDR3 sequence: CSSSRGQFRYGYTF. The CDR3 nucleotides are TGTTCCAGCAGCCGGGGACAGTTTCGCTATGGCTACACCTTC.

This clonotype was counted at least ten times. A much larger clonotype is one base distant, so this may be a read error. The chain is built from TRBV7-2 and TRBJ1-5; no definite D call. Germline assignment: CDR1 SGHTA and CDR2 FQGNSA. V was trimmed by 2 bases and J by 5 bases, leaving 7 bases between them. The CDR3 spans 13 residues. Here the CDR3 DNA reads TGTGCCAGCAGCTTAAGAGGGCATCAGCCCCAGCATTTT. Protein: CASSLRGHQPQHF.

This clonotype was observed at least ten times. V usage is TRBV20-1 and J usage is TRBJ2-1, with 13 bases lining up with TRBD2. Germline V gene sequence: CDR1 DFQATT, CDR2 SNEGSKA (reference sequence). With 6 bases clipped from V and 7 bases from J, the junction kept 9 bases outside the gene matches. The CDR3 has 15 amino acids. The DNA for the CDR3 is TGCAGTGCAGGGACTAGCGGGACCCCTAGGAATGAGCAGTTCTTC. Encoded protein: CSAGTSGTPRNEQFF.

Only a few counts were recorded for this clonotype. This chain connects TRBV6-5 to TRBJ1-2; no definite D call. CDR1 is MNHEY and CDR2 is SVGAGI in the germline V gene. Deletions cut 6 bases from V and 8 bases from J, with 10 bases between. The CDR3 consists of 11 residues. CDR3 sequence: CASSSLQGYTF. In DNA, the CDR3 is TGTGCCAGCAGCTCCCTACAGGGCTACACCTTC.

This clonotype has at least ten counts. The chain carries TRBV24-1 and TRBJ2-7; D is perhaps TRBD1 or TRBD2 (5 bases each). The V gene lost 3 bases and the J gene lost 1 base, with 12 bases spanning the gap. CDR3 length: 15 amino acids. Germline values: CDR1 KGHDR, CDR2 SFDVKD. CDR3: CATSDPGTGSYEQYF. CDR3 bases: TGTGCCACCAGTGATCCCGGGACGGGGTCCTACGAGCAGTACTTC.

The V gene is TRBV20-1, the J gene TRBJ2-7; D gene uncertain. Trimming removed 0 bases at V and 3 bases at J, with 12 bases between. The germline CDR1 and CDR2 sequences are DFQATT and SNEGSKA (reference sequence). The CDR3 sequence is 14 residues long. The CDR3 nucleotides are TGCAGTGCTAGAGAATCGACCCTTTTCTACGAGCAGTACTTC. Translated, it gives CSARESTLFYEQYF.

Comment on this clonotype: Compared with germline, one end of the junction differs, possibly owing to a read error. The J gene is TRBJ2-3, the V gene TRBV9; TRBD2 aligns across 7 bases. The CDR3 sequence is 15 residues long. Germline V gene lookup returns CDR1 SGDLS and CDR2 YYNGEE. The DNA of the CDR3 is TGTGCCAGCAGCGTAGCGGGAGGCTTCACAGATACGAAGTATTTT. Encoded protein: CASSVAGGFTDTKYF.